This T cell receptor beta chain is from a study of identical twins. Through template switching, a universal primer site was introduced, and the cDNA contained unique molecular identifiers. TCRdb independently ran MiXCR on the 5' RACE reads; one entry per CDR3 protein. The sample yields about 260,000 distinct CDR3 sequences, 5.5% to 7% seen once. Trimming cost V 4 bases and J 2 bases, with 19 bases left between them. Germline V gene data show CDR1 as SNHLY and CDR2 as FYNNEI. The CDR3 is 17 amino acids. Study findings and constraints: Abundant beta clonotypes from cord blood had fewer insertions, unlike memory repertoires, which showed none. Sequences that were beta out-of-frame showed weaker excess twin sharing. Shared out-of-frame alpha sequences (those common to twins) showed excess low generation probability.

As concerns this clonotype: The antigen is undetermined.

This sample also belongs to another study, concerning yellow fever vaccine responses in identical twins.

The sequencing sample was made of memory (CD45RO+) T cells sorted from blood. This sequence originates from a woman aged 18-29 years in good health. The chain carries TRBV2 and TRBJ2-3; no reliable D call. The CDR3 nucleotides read TGTGCCAGCAGTGGACGCTCTCTAGAATACCTCACAGATACGCAGTATTTT. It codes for CASSGRSLEYLTDTQYF. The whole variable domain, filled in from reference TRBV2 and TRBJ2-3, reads EPEVTQTPSHQVTQMGQEVILRCVPISNHLYFYWYRQILGQKVEFLVSFYNNEISEKSEIFDDQFSVERPDGSNFTLKIRSTKLEDSAMYFCASSGRSLEYLTDTQYFGPGTRLTVL.